The 22 T cell receptor beta chains given below trace back to one sample, sequenced in a study of cytomegalovirus exposure and HLA in healthy donors (dated by TCRdb to about 2017). Receptor amplification or capture employed the immunoSEQ multiplex PCR assay. For the multiplex PCR, a mixture combining 60 forward primers for TCR Vbeta segments and 13 reverse primers for TCR Jbeta segments was used. As stored in TCRdb, this immuneACCESS dataset retains in-frame rearrangements with V and J assigned. A fraction of the clones does not appear; measured against another copy, unresolved V genes explain less than half of the discrepancy, and the remainder lacks a known reason. In all, the sample holds about 150,000 clones, and around 73% of those were seen once. Clones ranked in the top ten supply more than 1.4% of the sample. Sequencing was carried out using PBMCs. These receptors were taken from a male donor in good health and CMV-seronegative.

The DNA for the CDR3 is TGCGCCAGCAGCCAAGAGGGCCAGGGAATCTCTGGCTACACCTTC. It yields the protein CASSQEGQGISGYTF. V is TRBV4-1 and J is TRBJ1-2; a possible D gene is TRBD1 (5 bases). Trimming cost V 0 bases and J 7 bases, with 15 bases left between them. The CDR3 runs 15 residues. The germline CDR1 and CDR2 sequences are MGHRA and YSYEKL.

The rearrangement uses TRBV4-1 and TRBJ2-1; D might be TRBD2 (6 bases). The CDR3 extends over 15 amino acids. Per the germline V gene, CDR1 is MGHRA and CDR2 is YSYEKL. Trimming removed 5 bases from V and 3 bases from J, with 14 bases in between. The CDR3 sequence is CASSSSGGDYNEQFF. In DNA form, the CDR3 reads TGCGCCAGCAGCTCCAGCGGCGGGGACTACAATGAGCAGTTCTTC.

The rearrangement joins TRBV19 to TRBJ1-1, with D possibly TRBD1 on 6 matching bases. CDR3 length: 15 residues. In germline, CDR1 is LNHDA, CDR2 SQIVND (reference sequence). Trimming pared 3 bases from V and 4 bases from J, leaving 15 bases between. CDR3 bases: TGTGCCAGTAGTATCTCAACAGGGCGTAGCACTGAAGCTTTCTTT. This sequence encodes CASSISTGRSTEAFF.

J is TRBJ1-1 and V is TRBV18, with a weak D call TRBD1 (6 bases). V was cut by 4 bases and J by 1 base, with 7 bases left in between. The CDR3 length is 13 residues. CDR1 KGHSH and CDR2 LQKENI come from the germline V gene. The CDR3 DNA is TGTGCCAGCTCACAAGGGGGGAACACTGAAGCTTTCTTT. Translating it yields CASSQGGNTEAFF.

The chain couples TRBV9 to TRBJ1-1; a weak D match, TRBD1 (5 bases). V lost 0 bases and J 1 base, leaving 13 bases between the germline ends. The CDR3 consists of 16 residues. CDR1 SGDLS and CDR2 YYNGEE come from the germline V gene. The CDR3 DNA reads as TGTGCCAGCAGCGTAGGCGGGGGGTTGGCGAACACTGAAGCTTTCTTT. Translating gives CASSVGGGLANTEAFF.

In its sample, this clone was seen once. The rearrangement joins TRBV7-6 to TRBJ1-1; D uncertain. V gave up 8 bases and J gave up 1 base, with 11 bases separating them. Germline CDR1 and CDR2: SGHVS and FNYEAQ. This CDR3 comprises 13 residues. Written as DNA, the CDR3 is TGTGCCAGCTCGAGCACCCGGAACACTGAAGCTTTCTTT. Its protein is CASSSTRNTEAFF.

The rearrangement links TRBV7-2 to TRBJ2-2; 7 bases align to TRBD2. The junction had 6 bases not matched to a gene; V was cut back by 1 base and J by 4 bases. In germline, CDR1 is SGHTA, CDR2 FQGNSA. This CDR3 is built from 16 residues. The CDR3 nucleotides are TGTGCCAGCAGCTTAGTTCCAGCGGGGAGCACCGGGGAGCTGTTTTTT. Protein sequence: CASSLVPAGSTGELFF.

This clone appeared once. The V call is TRBV28, the J call TRBJ2-5, with D perhaps matching TRBD2 (6 bases). The germline V gene encodes CDR1 MDHEN and CDR2 SYDVKM. V was shortened by 6 bases and J by 11 bases, with 16 bases between the two germline ends. The CDR3 spans 12 residues. CDR3 DNA: TGTGCCAGCAGCTGGGGATCGGGGGAGCAGTACTTC. Amino acid sequence: CASSWGSGEQYF.

V and J are TRBV9 and TRBJ2-5, with TRBD1 identical over 7 bases. This CDR3 spans 15 amino acids. J lost 2 bases, V lost 0 bases, and 4 bases had no gene match. Germline lookup yields CDR1 SGDLS and CDR2 YYNGEE. CDR3 residues: CASSVGLQGQETQYF. CDR3 DNA: TGTGCCAGCAGCGTAGGGTTACAGGGGCAAGAGACCCAGTACTTC.

The chain couples TRBV5-1 to TRBJ2-5; a possible D gene is TRBD1 (6 bases). The DNA end is more similar to TRBJ2-7, so the J call may be wrong. The CDR3 spans 14 residues. From germline, CDR1 is SGHRS and CDR2 YFSETQ. The CDR3 DNA sequence: TGCGCCAGCAGCTTGAGTACAGGGTGGAACGAGCAGTACTTC. As protein: CASSLSTGWNEQYF.

The V and J genes are TRBV27 and TRBJ2-3; 7 bases match TRBD2. This CDR3 region has 14 residues. Germline V gives CDR1 MNHEY, CDR2 SMNVEV (reference sequence). V shed 4 bases and J 4 bases; nucleotides not matched to a gene: 5. DNA of the CDR3: TGTGCCAGCAGTTCTCCGGGGAGGGCAGATACGCAGTATTTT. As protein: CASSSPGRADTQYF.

Concerning this clone itself: The junction differs from germline at one of its ends, possibly a read error. The chain joins TRBV7-7 to TRBJ2-1, with D perhaps TRBD1 (5 bases). CDR1 is SSHAT and CDR2 is FNYEAQ in the germline V gene (reference sequence). CDR3 length equals 15 residues. CDR3 sequence: CASSLFGRESDEQFF. In DNA form, the CDR3 reads TGTGCTAGCAGCTTATTCGGCAGGGAATCGGATGAGCAGTTCTTC.

The rearrangement links TRBV5-8 to TRBJ2-1, with 7 nucleotides matching TRBD1. The germline V gene has CDR1 SGHTS and CDR2 YDEGEE. The length of the CDR3 is 15 residues. Trimming removed 5 bases from V and 7 bases from J; junction bases left unmatched: 12. CDR3 loop: CASSHGQVRLNEQFF. The DNA for the CDR3 is TGTGCCAGCAGTCACGGACAGGTGCGGCTTAATGAGCAGTTCTTC.

This chain joins TRBV18 and TRBJ1-1, with 7 bases lining up with TRBD1. The V gene end was trimmed by 4 bases and the J gene end by 3 bases; junction bases not matched to a gene: 23. Per germline, CDR1 KGHSH and CDR2 LQKENI. This CDR3 region has 20 residues. The CDR3 DNA reads as TGTGCCAGCTCACTCCTACAGATGGAGGGGGCACCCCAGGTACACACTGAAGCTTTCTTT. It is translated as CASSLLQMEGAPQVHTEAFF.

The chain couples TRBV2 to TRBJ1-1; 8 bases are shared with TRBD1. CDR3 length: 15 amino acids. Germline values: CDR1 SNHLY, CDR2 FYNNEI. J gave up 5 bases and V 6 bases, and 11 bases lay outside the gene matches. CDR3 sequence reads: CASSDLGQGRTEAFF. The CDR3 coding sequence is TGTGCCAGCAGCGATCTAGGACAGGGCAGGACTGAAGCTTTCTTT.

This chain links TRBV19 with TRBJ2-1, with 14 bases fitting TRBD2. Germline V gene lookup returns CDR1 LNHDA and CDR2 SQIVND (reference sequence). This CDR3 spans 16 amino acids. Trimming at V came to 7 bases and at J to 10 bases, leaving 12 bases not matched to a gene. The chain's CDR3 is CASMDKGGLAGDEQFF. In DNA form, the CDR3 reads TGTGCCAGTATGGACAAAGGGGGACTAGCGGGGGACGAGCAGTTCTTC. Full variable domain (remainder filled in from reference TRBV19 and TRBJ2-1): DGGITQSPKYLFRKEGQNVTLSCEQNLNHDAMYWYRQDPGQGLRLIYYSQIVNDFQKGDIAEGYSVSREKKESFPLTVTSAQKNPTAFYLCASMDKGGLAGDEQFFGPGTRLTVL.

The V and J genes are TRBV4-2 and TRBJ2-7; possible D gene TRBD2, 6 bases. The CDR3 covers 15 residues. From germline, CDR1 is LGHNA and CDR2 YNFKEQ. The V end lost 0 bases, the J end lost 3 bases, and 12 bases lay between the germline ends. The CDR3 spells CASSQDRRGFYEQYF. CDR3 DNA sequence: TGTGCCAGCAGCCAAGATAGGAGGGGTTTCTACGAGCAGTACTTC.

This clone has only a few counts. V is TRBV18 and J is TRBJ1-3; D gene unclear. The CDR3 extends over 16 amino acids. Per germline, CDR1 KGHSH and CDR2 LQKENI. V was trimmed by 3 bases and J by 3 bases, leaving 15 bases between them. The DNA for the CDR3 is TGTGCCAGCTCACCCCAGACTACGACCGTTGGAAACACCATATATTTT. As protein: CASSPQTTTVGNTIYF.

There are a few counts of this clone. V usage is TRBV7-6 and J usage is TRBJ1-5; maybe TRBD1 (5 bases). Germline-derived CDR1 and CDR2 are SGHVS and FNYEAQ. V shed 6 bases and J shed 3 bases, with 18 bases lying between them. The CDR3 sequence is 16 residues long. The DNA for the CDR3 is TGTGCCAGCAGTCCCGGTCTGGGGGGAAACAATCAGCCCCAGCATTTT. It translates to CASSPGLGGNNQPQHF.

CDR3 residues: CASSLTSGIRETQYF. CDR3 sequence (DNA): TGTGCCAGCAGCTTAACTAGCGGGATACGAGAGACCCAGTACTTC. V is TRBV7-3 and J is TRBJ2-5, with 8 bases that match TRBD2. The CDR3 is made up of 15 amino acids. Germline values: CDR1 SGHTA, CDR2 FQGTGA. The trim removed 0 bases at V and 4 bases at J, leaving 4 bases unmatched.

This chain uses TRBV10-3 with TRBJ2-1; 8 positions agree with TRBD2. The CDR3 totals 16 residues. J was trimmed by 6 bases and V by 6 bases; bases with no gene match: 13. Germline-derived CDR1 and CDR2 are ENHRY and SYGVKD. The CDR3 DNA reads TGTGCCATCAGCGGCTCGGTAGCGGGACATGGCAATGAGCAGTTCTTC. Encoded protein: CAISGSVAGHGNEQFF.

This sequence joins TRBV7-8 and TRBJ1-1; perhaps TRBD1 as D (5 bases). The CDR3 is 12 amino acids. CDR1 is SGHVS, CDR2 FQNEAQ, per germline. V lost 3 bases, J lost 8 bases, and 10 bases lay in between. The CDR3 bases are TGTGCCAGCAGCTTGGCATACAGGGAAGCTTTCTTT. This codes for CASSLAYREAFF.